These T cell receptor beta chains were read from a single sample in a study of control samples from healthy donors and cancer patients. Assay used: immunoSEQ multiplex PCR; TCRdb lists only in-frame clones, some missing. Of about 130,000 clones listed, roughly 92% are singletons. Sequenced: PBMCs. These receptor sequences come from a man aged 80 or over with head and neck cancer. Each CDR3 is given with its conserved first and last residue. D genes are given only for firm matches. Some rows have no size entry. The others give once, few or many, or a class for an expanded clone.

cdr3_nt | cdr3_aa | j_call | d_call | clone_size | v_call
TGCGCCAGCAGCCAAGATCGGGACGGAGAAAAACTGTTTTTT | CASSQDRDGEKLFF | TRBJ1-4 | . | . | TRBV4-1
TGTGCCAGCAGTCAAGCAGGGTACTCATCCTCCGCCCAGCATTTT | CASSQAGYSSSAQHF | TRBJ1-5 | . | . | TRBV28
TGTGCCAGCAGTAGAAATGGGGCGACCTATGGCTACACCTTC | CASSRNGATYGYTF | TRBJ1-2 | . | . | TRBV6-5
TGTGCCAGCAGCGTGGACAGTCACGGCACCTATGGCTACACCTTC | CASSVDSHGTYGYTF | TRBJ1-2 | . | . | TRBV5-6
TGTGCCAGCAGGGCGGGGCGGTACTCCTACGAGCAGTACTTC | CASRAGRYSYEQYF | TRBJ2-7 | . | once | TRBV6-5
TGCGCCAGCAGCCCGGGACAGGGTGGAAAGTACGAGCAGTACTTC | CASSPGQGGKYEQYF | TRBJ2-7 | TRBD1 | . | TRBV5-1
TGTGCCATCAGTGGTACGGCCAGGGGGGCCGGGGAGCTGTTTTTT | CAISGTARGAGELFF | TRBJ2-2 | . | . | TRBV10-3
TGTGCCTATAATAGACGGACCTCTGGAAACACCATATATTTT | CAYNRRTSGNTIYF | TRBJ1-3 | . | . | TRBV30
TGTGCCAGCAGTTTCGGGATCCAAGAGACCCAGTACTTC | CASSFGIQETQYF | TRBJ2-5 | . | . | TRBV12-3/TRBV12-4
TGCGCCAGCAGCTTGGACGGGGGGGCCGGGAATGAGCAGTTCTTC | CASSLDGGAGNEQFF | TRBJ2-1 | TRBD2 | . | TRBV5-1
TGCGCCAGCAGCTTGGCCGGACAGGGTATCTCCTACGAGCAGTACTTC | CASSLAGQGISYEQYF | TRBJ2-7 | TRBD1 | few | TRBV5-1
TGTGCCAGCCGCTTACAGGGGGTGAGCACCGGGGAGCTGTTTTTT | CASRLQGVSTGELFF | TRBJ2-2 | TRBD1 | once | TRBV27
TGTGCCAGCTCACCGCAAAGACCGGGACGACTGATAGGAGAGCAGTACTTC | CASSPQRPGRLIGEQYF | TRBJ2-7 | . | . | TRBV18
TGTGCCAGCAGCCAAAAACAGGGATTCTATGGCTACACCTTC | CASSQKQGFYGYTF | TRBJ1-2 | . | . | TRBV3-1/TRBV3-2
TGTGCCAGCAGCCGGAGCGGGAGGGCCCACGAGCAGTACTTC | CASSRSGRAHEQYF | TRBJ2-7 | TRBD2 | once | TRBV3-1/TRBV3-2
TGCGCCAGCAGCCAGCCCCTCAAACCGGGACAGGGACCCCACGAGCAGTACTTC | CASSQPLKPGQGPHEQYF | TRBJ2-7 | TRBD1 | . | TRBV4-1
TGTGCCAGCAGCTTGTGGCCCCTAAACAATGAGCAGTTCTTC | CASSLWPLNNEQFF | TRBJ2-1 | . | . | TRBV5-4
TGTGCCAGCAGGGTTCTTGTGAGCACAGATACGCAGTATTTT | CASRVLVSTDTQYF | TRBJ2-3 | . | . | TRBV2
TGTGCCAGCAGCTTGGCGGGAGGGGTTAATGAGCAGTTCTTC | CASSLAGGVNEQFF | TRBJ2-1 | TRBD2 | . | TRBV7-9
TGTGCCACCAGCCCGACTAGCGGGGGCTTACAAGAGACCCAGTACTTC | CATSPTSGGLQETQYF | TRBJ2-5 | TRBD2 | . | TRBV24-1
TGTGCCAGCAGCCAAGGTATCAGTCGGGAGCTGTTTTTT | CASSQGISRELFF | TRBJ2-2 | . | . | TRBV3-1/TRBV3-2
TGCAGTGCTAGTTCCGCGGGGGGGACAGATACGCAGTATTTT | CSASSAGGTDTQYF | TRBJ2-3 | TRBD2 | . | TRBV20-1